The rows below give T cell receptor beta chains drawn from one sample of a study of T cells in Graves' hyperthyroidism and ophthalmopathy. TCRdb ran MiXCR on the multiplex PCR reads and lists one entry per CDR3 protein. The sample yields 490,000 or so distinct CDR3 sequences, roughly 22% seen once. Material for sequencing was blood. Receptors originate from a woman in her 70s with Graves' ophthalmopathy. CDR3s include the opening cysteine and the closing phenylalanine or tryptophan.

v_call cdr3_aa
TRBV5-1 CASSLERGSDTQYF
TRBV20-1 CSARSLTQYF
TRBV12-5 CASGPPPGPGVSANEKLFF
TRBV29-1 CSVPGPVANTGEPFF
TRBV25-1 CASRDSTTGTGGHGYTF
TRBV12-3/TRBV12-4 CASSWVLGTLRGYTF
TRBV5-5 CASSSGADRAFFF
TRBV5-1 CASSPGTGGSFEAFF
TRBV7-3 CASSFIPGGSTGELFF
TRBV18 CASSPRGDSYEQYF
TRBV18 CASSPIGYEQYF
TRBV2 CASRLNTLGTEAFF
TRBV12-3/TRBV12-4 CASSVDGNQPQHF
TRBV10-3 CAISESRGISSNTEAFF
TRBV24-1 CATSIKGTGQLAGGESSYNEQFF
TRBV7-9 CASSRLVVEGTQYF
TRBV28 CASSNGQGVFQPQHF
TRBV4-3 CASSQTSGTYSYNEQFF
TRBV30 CAWNRQGGETQYF
TRBV28 CASSGGQIYGYTF
TRBV6-5 CASSYTPHGEFSYEQYF
TRBV6-2/TRBV6-3 CASRDPGLAGVSIYEQYF